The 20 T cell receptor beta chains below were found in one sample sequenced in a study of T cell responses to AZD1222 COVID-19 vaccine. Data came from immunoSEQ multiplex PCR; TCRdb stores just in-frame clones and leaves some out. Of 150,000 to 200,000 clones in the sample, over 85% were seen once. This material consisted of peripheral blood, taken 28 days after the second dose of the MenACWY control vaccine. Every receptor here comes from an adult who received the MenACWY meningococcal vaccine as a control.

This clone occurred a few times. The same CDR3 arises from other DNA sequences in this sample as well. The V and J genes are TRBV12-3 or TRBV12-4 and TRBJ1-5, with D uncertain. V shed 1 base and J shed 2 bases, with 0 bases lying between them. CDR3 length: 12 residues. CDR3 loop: CASSLGNQPQHF. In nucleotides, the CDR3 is TGTGCCAGCAGTTTAGGCAATCAGCCCCAGCATTTT.

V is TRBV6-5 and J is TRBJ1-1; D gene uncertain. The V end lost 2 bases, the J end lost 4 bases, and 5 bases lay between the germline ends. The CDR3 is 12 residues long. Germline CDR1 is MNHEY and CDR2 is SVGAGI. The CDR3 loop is CASSYVGTEAFF. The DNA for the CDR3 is TGTGCCAGCAGTTACGTGGGCACTGAAGCTTTCTTT.

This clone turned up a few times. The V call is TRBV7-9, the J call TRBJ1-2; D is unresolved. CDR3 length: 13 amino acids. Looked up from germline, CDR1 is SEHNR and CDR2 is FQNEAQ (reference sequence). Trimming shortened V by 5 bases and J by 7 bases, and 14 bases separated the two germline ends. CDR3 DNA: TGTGCCAGCAGCATACTGCTTGGGAGTGGCTACACCTTC. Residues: CASSILLGSGYTF.

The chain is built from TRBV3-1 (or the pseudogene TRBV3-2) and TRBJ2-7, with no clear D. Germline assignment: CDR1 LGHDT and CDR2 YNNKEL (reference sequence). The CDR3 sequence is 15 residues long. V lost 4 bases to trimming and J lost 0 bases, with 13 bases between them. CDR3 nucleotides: TGTGCCAGCAGCCCCTCTCCCGGGTACTCCTACGAGCAGTACTTC. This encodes CASSPSPGYSYEQYF.

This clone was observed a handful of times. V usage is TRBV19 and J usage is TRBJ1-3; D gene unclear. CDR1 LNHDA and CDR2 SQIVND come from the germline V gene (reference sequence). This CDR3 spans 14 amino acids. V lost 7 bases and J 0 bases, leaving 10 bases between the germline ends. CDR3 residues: CASTYGASGNTIYF. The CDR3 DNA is TGTGCCAGTACATACGGCGCCTCTGGAAACACCATATATTTT.

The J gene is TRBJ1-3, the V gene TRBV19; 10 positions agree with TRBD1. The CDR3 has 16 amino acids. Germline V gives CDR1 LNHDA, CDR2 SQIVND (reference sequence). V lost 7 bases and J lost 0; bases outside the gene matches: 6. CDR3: CASIDGTGVSGNTIYF. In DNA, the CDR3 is TGTGCCAGTATAGACGGGACAGGGGTCTCTGGAAACACCATATATTTT.

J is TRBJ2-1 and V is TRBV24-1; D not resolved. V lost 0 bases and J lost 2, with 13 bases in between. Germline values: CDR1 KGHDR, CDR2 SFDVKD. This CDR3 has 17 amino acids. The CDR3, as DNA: TGTGCCACCAGTGATTTGCCCACCAGCATCCCCTACAATGAGCAGTTCTTC. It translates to CATSDLPTSIPYNEQFF.

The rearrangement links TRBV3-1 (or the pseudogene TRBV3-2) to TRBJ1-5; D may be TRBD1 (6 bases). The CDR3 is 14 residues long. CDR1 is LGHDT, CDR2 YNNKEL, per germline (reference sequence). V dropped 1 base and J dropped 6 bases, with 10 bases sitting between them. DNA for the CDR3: TGTGCCAGCAGCCAAGGGGGGGCGAGTCAGCCCCAGCATTTT. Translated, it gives CASSQGGASQPQHF.

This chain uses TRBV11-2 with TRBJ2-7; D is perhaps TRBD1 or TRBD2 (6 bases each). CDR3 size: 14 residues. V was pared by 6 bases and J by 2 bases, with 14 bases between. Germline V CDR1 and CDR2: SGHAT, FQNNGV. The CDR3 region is CASRVGGGPYEQYF. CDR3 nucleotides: TGTGCCAGCAGGGTCGGAGGGGGTCCCTACGAGCAGTACTTC.

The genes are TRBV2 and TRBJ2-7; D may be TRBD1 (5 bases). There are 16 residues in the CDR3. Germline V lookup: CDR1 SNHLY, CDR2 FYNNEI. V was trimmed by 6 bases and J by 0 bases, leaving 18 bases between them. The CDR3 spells CASRIALLRDSYEQYF. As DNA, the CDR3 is TGTGCCAGCAGAATTGCCCTCCTCAGGGACTCCTACGAGCAGTACTTC.

Here the CDR3 reads CASGWSTDTQYF. CDR3 DNA: TGTGCTAGTGGGTGGTCCACAGATACGCAGTATTTT. The rearrangement uses TRBV12-5 and TRBJ2-3; D remains ambiguous. V dropped 6 bases and J dropped 2 bases, with 6 bases sitting between them. Germline V gives CDR1 LGHNT, CDR2 FRNRAP. CDR3 length: 12 residues.

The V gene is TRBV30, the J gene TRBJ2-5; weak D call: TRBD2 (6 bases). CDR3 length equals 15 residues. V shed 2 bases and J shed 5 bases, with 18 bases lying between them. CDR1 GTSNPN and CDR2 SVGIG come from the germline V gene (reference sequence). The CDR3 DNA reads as TGTGCCTGGAGTTCCTCGACGGGGAGGTGGGAGACCCAGTACTTC. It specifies CAWSSSTGRWETQYF.

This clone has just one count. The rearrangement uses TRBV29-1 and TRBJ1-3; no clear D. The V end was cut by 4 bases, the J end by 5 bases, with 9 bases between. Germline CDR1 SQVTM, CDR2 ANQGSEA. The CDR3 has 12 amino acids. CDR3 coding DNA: TGCAGCGTTGCGGGCCCCAGAAACACCATATATTTT. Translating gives CSVAGPRNTIYF.

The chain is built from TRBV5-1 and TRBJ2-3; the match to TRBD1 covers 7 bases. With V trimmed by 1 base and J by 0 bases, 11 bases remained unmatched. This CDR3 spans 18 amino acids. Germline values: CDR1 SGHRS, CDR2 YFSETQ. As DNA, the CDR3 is TGCGCCAGCAGCTTGTCCACCTTCGGGACAGCCAGCACAGATACGCAGTATTTT. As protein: CASSLSTFGTASTDTQYF. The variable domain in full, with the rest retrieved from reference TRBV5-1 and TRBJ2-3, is KAGVTQTPRYLIKTRGQQVTLSCSPISGHRSVSWYQQTPGQGLQFLFEYFSETQRNKGNFPGRFSGRQFSNSRSEMNVSTLELGDSALYLCASSLSTFGTASTDTQYFGPGTRLTVL.

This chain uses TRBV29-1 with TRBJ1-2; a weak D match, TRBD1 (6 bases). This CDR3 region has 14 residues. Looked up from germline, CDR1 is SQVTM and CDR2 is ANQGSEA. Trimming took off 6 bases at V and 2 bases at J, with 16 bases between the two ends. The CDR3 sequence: CSVPFPGANYGYTF. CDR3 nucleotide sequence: TGCAGCGTGCCTTTTCCGGGGGCGAACTATGGCTACACCTTC.

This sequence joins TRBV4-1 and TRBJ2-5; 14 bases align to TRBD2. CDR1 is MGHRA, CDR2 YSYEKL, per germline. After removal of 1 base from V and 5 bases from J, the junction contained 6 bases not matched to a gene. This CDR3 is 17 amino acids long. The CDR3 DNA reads TGCGCCAGCAGCCAAGGGGGACTAGCGGGAGTCGGGGAGACCCAGTACTTC. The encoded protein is CASSQGGLAGVGETQYF.

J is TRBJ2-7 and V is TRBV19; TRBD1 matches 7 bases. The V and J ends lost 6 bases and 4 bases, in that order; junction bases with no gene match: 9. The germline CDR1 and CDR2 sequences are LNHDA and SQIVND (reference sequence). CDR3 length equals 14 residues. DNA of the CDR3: TGTGCCAGTAGCCCAGACAGGGAAGGGTACGAGCAGTACTTC. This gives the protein CASSPDREGYEQYF.

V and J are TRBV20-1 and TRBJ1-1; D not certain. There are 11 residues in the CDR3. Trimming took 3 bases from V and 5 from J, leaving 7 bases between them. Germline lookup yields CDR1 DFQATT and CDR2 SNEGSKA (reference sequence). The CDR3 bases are TGCAGTGCTAGTGGAAGGACTGAAGCTTTCTTT. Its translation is CSASGRTEAFF.

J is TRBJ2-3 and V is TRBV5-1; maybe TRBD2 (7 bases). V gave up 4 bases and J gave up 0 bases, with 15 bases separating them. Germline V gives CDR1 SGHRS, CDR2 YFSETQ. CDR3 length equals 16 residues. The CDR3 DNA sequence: TGCGCCAGCAGCCCGGGGGGCGACACTAGCACAGATACGCAGTATTTT. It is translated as CASSPGGDTSTDTQYF.

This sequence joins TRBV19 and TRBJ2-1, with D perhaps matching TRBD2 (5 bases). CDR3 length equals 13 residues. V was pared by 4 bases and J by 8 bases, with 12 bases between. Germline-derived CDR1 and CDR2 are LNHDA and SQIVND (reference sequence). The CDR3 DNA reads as TGTGCCAGTAGTAGGACTTTACGTCATGAGCAGTTCTTC. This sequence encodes CASSRTLRHEQFF.